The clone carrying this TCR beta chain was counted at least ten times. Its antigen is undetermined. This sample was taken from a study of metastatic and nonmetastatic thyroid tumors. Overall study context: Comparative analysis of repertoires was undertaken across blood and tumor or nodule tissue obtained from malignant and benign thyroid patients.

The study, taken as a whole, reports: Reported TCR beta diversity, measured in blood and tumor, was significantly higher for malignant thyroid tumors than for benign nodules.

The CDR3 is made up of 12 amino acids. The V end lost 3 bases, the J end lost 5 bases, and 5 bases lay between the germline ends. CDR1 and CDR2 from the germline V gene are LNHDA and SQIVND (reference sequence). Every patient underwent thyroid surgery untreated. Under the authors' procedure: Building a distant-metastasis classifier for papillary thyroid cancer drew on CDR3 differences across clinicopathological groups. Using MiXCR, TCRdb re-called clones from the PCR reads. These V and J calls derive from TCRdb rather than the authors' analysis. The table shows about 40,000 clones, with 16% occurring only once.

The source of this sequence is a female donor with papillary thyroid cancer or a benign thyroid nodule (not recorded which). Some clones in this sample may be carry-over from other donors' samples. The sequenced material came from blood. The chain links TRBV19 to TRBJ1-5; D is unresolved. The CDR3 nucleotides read TGTGCCAGTAGTATGTATGATCAGCCCCAGCATTTT. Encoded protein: CASSMYDQPQHF.